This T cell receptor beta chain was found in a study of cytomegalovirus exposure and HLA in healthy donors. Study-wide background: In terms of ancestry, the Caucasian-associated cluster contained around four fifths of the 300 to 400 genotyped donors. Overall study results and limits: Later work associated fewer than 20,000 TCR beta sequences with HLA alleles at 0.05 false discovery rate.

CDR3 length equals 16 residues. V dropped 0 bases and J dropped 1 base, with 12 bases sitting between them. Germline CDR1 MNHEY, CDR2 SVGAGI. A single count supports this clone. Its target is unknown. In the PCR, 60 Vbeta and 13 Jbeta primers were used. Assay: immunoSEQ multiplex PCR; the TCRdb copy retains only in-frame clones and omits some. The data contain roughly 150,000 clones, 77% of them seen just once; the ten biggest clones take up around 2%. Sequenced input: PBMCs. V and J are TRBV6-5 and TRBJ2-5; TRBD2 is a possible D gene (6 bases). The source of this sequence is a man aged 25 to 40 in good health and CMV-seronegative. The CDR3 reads CASSYSGRGLQETQYF. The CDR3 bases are TGTGCCAGCAGTTACTCTGGTCGGGGACTCCAAGAGACCCAGTACTTC.